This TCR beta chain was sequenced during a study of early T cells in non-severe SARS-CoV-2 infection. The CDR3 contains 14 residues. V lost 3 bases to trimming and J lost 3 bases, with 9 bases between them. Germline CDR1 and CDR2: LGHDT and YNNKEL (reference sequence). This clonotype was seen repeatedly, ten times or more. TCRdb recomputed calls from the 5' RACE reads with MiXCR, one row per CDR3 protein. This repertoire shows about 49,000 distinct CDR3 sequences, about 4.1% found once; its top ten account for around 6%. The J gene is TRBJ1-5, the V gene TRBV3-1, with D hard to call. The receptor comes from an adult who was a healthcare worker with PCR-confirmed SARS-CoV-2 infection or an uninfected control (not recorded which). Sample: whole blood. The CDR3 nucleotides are TGTGCCAGCAGCCAGAACGGTCCCAATCAGCCCCAGCATTTT. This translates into CASSQNGPNQPQHF.